This T cell receptor beta chain is from a study of CD8 T cells in ankylosing spondylitis (dated 2017 in TCRdb). Regarding the study in general: The study profiled T cell receptor beta repertoires in healthy donors and ankylosing spondylitis patients to find disease-linked TCR variants. The whole study cohort included 108 healthy donors and about two dozen ankylosing spondylitis patients. Peripheral blood was sampled, and synovial fluid was also collected from ankylosing spondylitis patients. Findings and caveats that apply to the study as a whole: A TCR beta motif made up of roughly eight highly homologous amino acid variants appeared to be characteristic of blood from ankylosing spondylitis patients. The disease-linked clones showed a CD8+ phenotype and occurred at relatively low frequencies in peripheral blood. According to the report, matched synovial fluid samples from ankylosing spondylitis patients were significantly enriched for the disease-linked clones. Some motif variants had previously been reported in the synovial fluid and blood of reactive arthritis patients, which suggests shared mechanisms of disease initiation.

For sequencing, an Illumina HiSeq 2500 was employed. TCR beta libraries were prepared by quantitative 5'-RACE with molecular barcodes. In the original analysis: To identify disease-linked TCR variants, a new computational method was used, one built on a probabilistic model of VDJ rearrangement. TCRdb took the public reads, trimmed them with fastp at Q25, ran MiXCR for clone calling and kept in-frame beta chains. Records with the same CDR3 protein are collapsed into one entry carrying the most frequent genes and DNA. TCRdb, not the authors, supplied the V and J calls. The sample table holds some 250,000 distinct CDR3 sequences, of which roughly a quarter were seen once. Together, the top ten hold 0.6% to 0.75% of the sample. This clonotype was seen repeatedly, ten times or more. It has no known antigen specificity. No clone much larger than this one lies a single base away; base qualities are absent.

This clonotype originated in a male donor with ankylosing spondylitis or in good health (not recorded which). The sample was blood, either unsorted or a sorted T cell fraction (not recorded which).

The CDR3 amino acid sequence is: CASTPLRATDTQYF. The nucleotides read TGTGCCAGCACCCCCCTTCGGGCAACAGATACGCAGTATTTT. The rearrangement joined TRBV6-1 to TRBJ2-3; the D gene is unclear. Trimming at the junction amounts to 7 bases on V and 3 bases on J, and the germline ends lie 14 bases apart. The CDR3 spans 14 residues, from the cysteine through the phenylalanine. Just the 42-base CDR3 DNA is kept, in frame starting at base 1. For CDR1 and CDR2, the germline V gene lists MNHNS and SASEGT.